The 5 T cell receptor beta chains listed next were all sequenced from one sample in a study of neurological immune-mediated disorders. TCRdb re-derived calls from the 5' RACE reads in MiXCR, one entry per CDR3 protein. The sample comprises 70,000 to 95,000 distinct CDR3 sequences, around 14% of which are singletons, and around 5% rests with the top ten. This sample's time point: longitudinal time-point 2. The specimen sequenced was PBMCs. Every receptor here comes from a female donor with HTLV-1-associated myelopathy (HAM/TSP).

This clonotype showed up many times. The chain carries TRBV5-1 and TRBJ2-5; D not certain. This CDR3 is 12 amino acids long. V gave up 4 bases and J gave up 4 bases, with 8 bases separating them. In germline, CDR1 is SGHRS, CDR2 YFSETQ. The CDR3 bases are TGCGCCAGCAGCCCGAGGAGAGAGACCCAGTACTTC. Translated, it gives CASSPRRETQYF.

Of note for this clonotype: A single base separates this from a much larger clone, so it may be a read error. The CDR3 DNA sequence: TGTGCCAGCAGCACTCCTAGCCACAGGGATCAGCCCCAGCATTTT. Translated: CASSTPSHRDQPQHF. The V gene is TRBV12-3 or TRBV12-4, the J gene TRBJ1-5; D is perhaps TRBD1 (6 bases). Trimming left V 6 bases short and J 5 bases short, with 17 bases between. CDR3 length: 15 residues.

This clonotype was recorded many times. The CDR3 DNA reads TGTGCCAGCAGCTTAGGGAGCGGGTCCAGTGAAGTATTAGAGACCCAGTACTTC. Residues: CASSLGSGSSEVLETQYF. The chain links TRBV7-9 to TRBJ2-5, with D perhaps matching TRBD2 (6 bases). V gave up 1 base and J gave up 4 bases, with 22 bases separating them. In germline, CDR1 is SEHNR, CDR2 FQNEAQ (reference sequence). The CDR3 contains 18 residues.

This clonotype was counted at least ten times. V gene TRBV5-1 combines with J gene TRBJ1-1; D is undetermined. The CDR3 runs 14 residues. Germline V gene lookup returns CDR1 SGHRS and CDR2 YFSETQ. V lost 4 bases, J lost 4 bases, and 14 bases lay in between. CDR3 sequence (DNA): TGCGCCAGCAGCCCCCTGAGGATGCTCACTGAAGCTTTCTTT. Amino acid sequence: CASSPLRMLTEAFF.

This clonotype was found many times. The CDR3 spells CASSDWDSNTGELFF. The CDR3 region has the DNA TGTGCCAGCAGTGATTGGGACAGCAACACCGGGGAGCTGTTTTTT. The V gene is TRBV2, the J gene TRBJ2-2; 7 nucleotides agree with TRBD1. The CDR3 is 15 residues long. The germline CDR1 and CDR2 sequences are SNHLY and FYNNEI. With 3 bases clipped from V and 2 bases from J, the junction kept 3 bases outside the gene matches.